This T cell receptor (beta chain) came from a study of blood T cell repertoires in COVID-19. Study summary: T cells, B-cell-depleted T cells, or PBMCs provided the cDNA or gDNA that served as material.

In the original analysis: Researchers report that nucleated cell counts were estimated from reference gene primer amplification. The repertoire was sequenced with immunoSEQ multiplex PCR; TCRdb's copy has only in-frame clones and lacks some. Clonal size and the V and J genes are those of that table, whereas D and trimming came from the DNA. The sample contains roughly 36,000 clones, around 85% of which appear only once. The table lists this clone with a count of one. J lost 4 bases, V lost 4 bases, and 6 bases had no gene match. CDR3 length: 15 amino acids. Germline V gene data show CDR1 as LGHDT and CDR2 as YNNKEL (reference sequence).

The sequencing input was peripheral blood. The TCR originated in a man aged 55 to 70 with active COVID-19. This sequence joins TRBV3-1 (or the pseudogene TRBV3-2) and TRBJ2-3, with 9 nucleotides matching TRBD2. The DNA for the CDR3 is TGTGCCAGCAGCCGGGGTAGCGGGAGCTCAGATACGCAGTATTTT. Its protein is CASSRGSGSSDTQYF.